Below are 9 T cell receptor beta chains sequenced from a single sample in a study of Ad26.COV2.S vaccination and SARS-CoV-2 variants (dated by TCRdb to the early 2020s). In light of the paper, this sample's treatment or condition label describes: some 20 received Ad26.COV2.S at low or high dose, single or two shots; 5 received placebo; per-sample allocation not given. Repertoires of vaccine and placebo recipients were sequenced from samples taken on day 63 after the first injection. Libraries were built with the immunoSEQ multiplex PCR assay. TCRdb re-hosts the immuneACCESS table, in-frame sequences only. Its copies lack some clones; in the studies checked, an unresolved V gene accounts for under half of them, and the cause for the rest is not known. The sample has about 390,000 clones on record, roughly nine tenths of them singletons. Of the sample, 3.5% falls within the top ten clones. This specimen consisted of peripheral blood, obtained in a trial of Ad26.COV2.S vaccine versus placebo. The receptor source for this set is a person aged 18-60 years who received the Ad26.COV2.S COVID-19 vaccine or a placebo.

The chain joins TRBV4-2 to TRBJ1-4; the D gene is possibly TRBD1 (5 bases). V was shortened by 0 bases and J by 6 bases, with 14 bases between the two germline ends. Germline assignment: CDR1 LGHNA and CDR2 YNFKEQ. The CDR3 has 16 residues. The CDR3 coding sequence is TGTGCCAGCAGCCAAGAAAAGGGGCCGGGACATGAAAAACTGTTTTTT. Its translation: CASSQEKGPGHEKLFF.

The chain links TRBV6-5 to TRBJ2-2; TRBD2 matches 11 bases. The germline V gene encodes CDR1 MNHEY and CDR2 SVGAGI. With 7 bases clipped from V and 1 base from J, the junction kept 2 bases outside the gene matches. The CDR3 contains 15 residues. This CDR3 is CASNLAGGNTGELFF. CDR3 coding DNA: TGTGCCAGCAATCTAGCGGGGGGGAACACCGGGGAGCTGTTTTTT.

This chain connects TRBV6-5 to TRBJ1-2, with D hard to call. Trimming shortened V by 7 bases and J by 4 bases, and 7 bases separated the two germline ends. The CDR3 extends over 11 amino acids. The germline CDR1 and CDR2 sequences are MNHEY and SVGAGI. CDR3: CASMSAYGYTF. The CDR3 DNA reads TGTGCCAGCATGTCGGCCTATGGCTACACCTTC.

This clone showed up just once. This chain uses TRBV6-4 with TRBJ2-1; TRBD2 matches 12 bases. This CDR3 contains 15 residues. With V trimmed by 3 bases and J by 3 bases, 0 bases remained unmatched. CDR1 and CDR2 (germline): MRHNA, SNTAGT. CDR3 DNA: TGTGCCAGCAGTGAACTAGCGGGGGGCTACAATGAGCAGTTCTTC. Encoded protein: CASSELAGGYNEQFF.

CDR3 DNA sequence: TGCGCCAGCAGCGGTTCCCTACGCAGGGGCTATGGCTACACCTTC. Translation: CASSGSLRRGYGYTF. The chain is built from TRBV5-1 and TRBJ1-2; D perhaps matches TRBD1 (6 bases). This CDR3 region has 15 residues. Germline lookup yields CDR1 SGHRS and CDR2 YFSETQ. Trimming took 4 bases from V and 4 from J, leaving 17 bases between them.

This clone has only one observation. The J gene is TRBJ2-7, the V gene TRBV6-1, with 8 bases that match TRBD2. In germline, CDR1 is MNHNS, CDR2 SASEGT. The CDR3 has 15 amino acids. Trimming took 0 bases from V and 6 from J; bases not matched to a gene: 7. The CDR3 loop reads CASSEADGRVGEQYF. For the CDR3, the DNA is TGTGCCAGCAGTGAAGCGGACGGGAGGGTGGGCGAGCAGTACTTC.

The chain joins TRBV7-2 to TRBJ2-5; the D is unclear. The CDR3 sequence is 15 residues long. V shed 5 bases and J shed 5 bases, with 18 bases lying between them. From germline, CDR1 is SGHTA and CDR2 FQGNSA. The CDR3, as DNA: TGTGCCAGCAGCAAAGACGGCCGCCAAGAGGAGACCCAGTACTTC. Its protein is CASSKDGRQEETQYF.

The genes are TRBV19 and TRBJ1-4; possibly TRBD1 for D (6 bases). This CDR3 region has 16 residues. V lost 2 bases and J 5 bases, leaving 15 bases between the germline ends. Germline lookup yields CDR1 LNHDA and CDR2 SQIVND (reference sequence). CDR3 protein: CASSIMDRLPNEKLFF. Written as DNA, the CDR3 is TGTGCCAGTAGTATAATGGACAGACTACCAAATGAAAAACTGTTTTTT.

J is TRBJ2-5 and V is TRBV25-1; D not resolved. V lost 9 bases and J 3 bases, leaving 17 bases between the germline ends. The CDR3 has 14 residues. The germline gives CDR1 MGHDK, CDR2 SYGVNS. CDR3 in DNA: TGTGCCAGTGGCCCTACGGATGGGGAAGAGACCCAGTACTTC. Amino acids: CASGPTDGEETQYF.